This entry describes one TCR beta chain. Its cognate antigen is unknown. Replicate PCRs for sorted subsets used around 200 ng DNA; this equaled 25,000 to 35,000 T cell genomes. Sequencing was performed with immunoSEQ multiplex PCR; in TCRdb, only in-frame clones are kept and a portion is missing. Of over a million clones in the sample, approximately 80% are singletons; the top ten hold roughly 0.62%. It was into CD45RA+ naive and CD45RA-negative memory subsets that the CD4+ cells were split. The sample is drawn from a study of shared clonotypes between healthy human individuals. Study information: The plates for each donor numbered three CD4 naive, three CD4 memory, two CD8 naive and one CD8 memory.

CDR1 is SNHLY, CDR2 FYNNEI, per germline. Trimming removed 7 bases at V and 4 bases at J, with 11 bases between. The CDR3 totals 13 residues. Study outcomes and limitations: Memory subsets had estimated richness that was generally smaller than that of naive subsets.

The sequence came from a man younger than 35 in good health. Some clones in this sample may be carry-over from other donors' samples. This chain joins TRBV2 and TRBJ1-5, with D hard to call. Material: memory CD4+ T cells from PBMCs. Subset specified: CD45RA-negative fraction. In DNA form, the CDR3 reads TGTGCCAGCACCCCAACCAGAAATCAGCCCCAGCATTTT. It translates to CASTPTRNQPQHF. Variable domain in full (rest from reference TRBV2 and TRBJ1-5): EPEVTQTPSHQVTQMGQEVILRCVPISNHLYFYWYRQILGQKVEFLVSFYNNEISEKSEIFDDQFSVERPDGSNFTLKIRSTKLEDSAMYFCASTPTRNQPQHFGDGTRLSIL.